This T cell receptor beta chain derives from a study of T cells after posttransplantation cyclophosphamide. Notes on the study in general: Donor CD8+ memory clones often dominated recipient blood repertoires at later times. Recipient CMV seropositivity and CMV reactivation strongly tracked TRB clonality.

This clone was observed a handful of times. Antigen specificity is unknown. Sequencing was performed with immunoSEQ multiplex PCR; in TCRdb, only in-frame clones are kept and a portion is missing. There are tens of thousands of clones in the sample, none observed a single time. The sequence was obtained from a woman in her sixties in good health, CMV-negative, and a related stem cell transplant donor. The source material was PBMCs.

The CDR3, as DNA: TGCGCCAGCAGCTCGGACAGCGCGCTCTATGGCTACACCTTC. Translated, it gives CASSSDSALYGYTF. The chain joins TRBV5-1 to TRBJ1-2; possible D gene TRBD1, 6 bases. The CDR3 is made up of 14 amino acids. Germline CDR1 reads SGHRS; CDR2 reads YFSETQ. The V and J ends lost 3 bases and 4 bases respectively, with 13 bases between them. The whole variable domain, filled in from reference TRBV5-1 and TRBJ1-2, reads KAGVTQTPRYLIKTRGQQVTLSCSPISGHRSVSWYQQTPGQGLQFLFEYFSETQRNKGNFPGRFSGRQFSNSRSEMNVSTLELGDSALYLCASSSDSALYGYTFGSGTRLTVV.